The 22 T cell receptor beta chains given below trace back to one sample, sequenced in a study of human T cells and chemical hapten exposure (TCRdb year 2021). In light of the paper, this sample's time point label describes: patch test 3, about 24 weeks after DPC sensitization. The treatment or condition label of this sample denotes: therapeutic diphenylcyclopropenone sensitization with weekly scalp DPC. Receptor libraries were prepared by RACE. Instrument used: NextSeq 500. TCRdb reworked the public reads: Q25 trimming with fastp, MiXCR clone assembly, productive beta chains retained. Rows with a matching CDR3 protein are joined into one entry that keeps the most common DNA and genes. Recorded for this sample are some 62,000 distinct CDR3 sequences; approximately 10% of them occurred a single time. Of the sample, roughly 2.1% is held by the ten largest clones. The sample in question was whole blood, obtained in connection with sensitization to the hapten diphenylcyclopropenone (DPC). Receptor source: a woman aged 30 to 39 with alopecia areata. Some clones in this sample may be carry-over from other donors' samples.

This clonotype was detected ten times or more. V is TRBV20-1 and J is TRBJ1-5, with D possibly being TRBD1 (5 bases). There are 15 residues in the CDR3. The V and J ends lost 5 bases and 2 bases respectively, with 16 bases between them. Germline loops: CDR1 DFQATT, CDR2 SNEGSKA (reference sequence). CDR3 nucleotides: TGCAGTGCTGCCGATTTCCAGACAGGCAATCAGCCCCAGCATTTT. Translated, it gives CSAADFQTGNQPQHF.

The rearrangement uses TRBV7-6 and TRBJ2-7; 7 nucleotides match TRBD1. The CDR3 has 14 amino acids. Germline V gene sequence: CDR1 SGHVS, CDR2 FNYEAQ. The V and J ends lost 1 base and 5 bases, in that order; junction bases with no gene match: 5. CDR3 in DNA: TGTGCCAGCAGCTTAGAGAAAGGGGGCCACGAGCAGTACTTC. Protein product: CASSLEKGGHEQYF.

This clonotype has at least ten counts. The chain has TRBV11-2 and TRBJ1-3; D gene uncertain. Germline assignment: CDR1 SGHAT and CDR2 FQNNGV. The CDR3 is made up of 12 amino acids. V lost 3 bases and J lost 2, with 2 bases in between. The CDR3 reads CASSLAGNTIYF. For the CDR3, the DNA is TGTGCCAGCAGCTTGGCTGGAAACACCATATATTTT.

The chain couples TRBV6-5 to TRBJ2-5; a weak D match, TRBD2 (6 bases). The CDR3 extends over 13 amino acids. V lost 6 bases and J lost 3, with 11 bases in between. Per germline, CDR1 MNHEY and CDR2 SVGAGI. CDR3 nucleotides: TGTGCCAGCAGAGCCTTAGCGGAAGAGACCCAGTACTTC. Protein: CASRALAEETQYF.

This clonotype came up many times. The chain combines TRBV3-1 with TRBJ1-5; D may be TRBD1 (6 bases). Trimming left V 4 bases short and J 4 bases short, with 11 bases between. CDR1 and CDR2 (germline): LGHDT, YNNKEL (reference sequence). This CDR3 is 14 amino acids long. The DNA of the CDR3 is TGTGCCAGCAGCCGGCACAGGGAAAATCAGCCCCAGCATTTT. As protein: CASSRHRENQPQHF. Complete variable domain (other parts from reference TRBV3-1 and TRBJ1-5): DTAVSQTPKYLVTQMGNDKSIKCEQNLGHDTMYWYKQDSKKFLKIMFSYNNKELIINETVPNRFSPKSPDKAHLNLHINSLELGDSAVYFCASSRHRENQPQHFGDGTRLSIL.

The gene calls are TRBV6-2 or TRBV6-3 and TRBJ2-5, with 8 bases identical to TRBD1. J was trimmed by 4 bases and V by 6 bases; bases with no gene match: 4. There are 13 residues in the CDR3. Per germline, CDR1 MNHEY and CDR2 SVGEGT. CDR3 coding DNA: TGTGCCAGCAGGACAGGGGCGAGAGAGACCCAGTACTTC. Encoded protein: CASRTGARETQYF.

This clonotype was observed many times. The chain is built from TRBV6-5 and TRBJ1-6, with D uncertain. This CDR3 contains 14 residues. The V end was cut by 3 bases, the J end by 9 bases, with 12 bases between. Germline CDR1 reads MNHEY; CDR2 reads SVGAGI. CDR3 sequence (DNA): TGTGCCAGCAGTTATGGGTCGGGCGGTTCACCCCTCCACTTT. It yields the protein CASSYGSGGSPLHF.

This clonotype was observed many times. The V call is TRBV10-2, the J call TRBJ2-1, with D possibly being TRBD2 (6 bases). V gave up 4 bases and J gave up 4 bases, with 11 bases separating them. The CDR3 length is 14 residues. Germline loops: CDR1 WSHSY, CDR2 SAAADI. The CDR3 coding sequence is TGCGCCAGCAGTGTTGGGAGGACTTACAATGAGCAGTTCTTC. Its translation: CASSVGRTYNEQFF.

Comments on this clonotype: At one of its ends the junction is not consistent with the germline gene, which may arise from a read error. The chain has TRBV3-1 and TRBJ1-5, with D possibly TRBD1 on 6 matching bases. The CDR3 has 14 residues. Germline lookup yields CDR1 LGHDT and CDR2 YNNKEL (reference sequence). CDR3 nucleotide sequence: TGTGCCAACAGCCACGCGGGGGGCGAACAGCCCCAGCATTTT. Its translation: CANSHAGGEQPQHF. The full variable domain, its missing parts supplied by reference TRBV3-1 and TRBJ1-5, is DTAVSQTPKYLVTQMGNDKSIKCEQNLGHDTMYWYKQDSKKFLKIMFSYNNKELIINETVPNRFSPKSPDKAHLNLHINSLELGDSAVYFCANSHAGGEQPQHFGDGTRLSIL.

The chain links TRBV20-1 to TRBJ2-1; 8 positions match TRBD2. V was pared by 7 bases and J by 7 bases, with 18 bases of the junction left unmatched. This CDR3 region has 16 residues. Looked up from germline, CDR1 is DFQATT and CDR2 is SNEGSKA (reference sequence). CDR3 protein: CSGSTGSGLGVNEQFF. DNA for the CDR3: TGCAGTGGCAGCACCGGTTCGGGACTAGGGGTAAATGAGCAGTTCTTC.

The table lists this clonotype with a few counts. The genes are TRBV2 and TRBJ2-1, with D maybe TRBD1 (5 bases). The CDR3 is 15 residues long. The V and J ends lost 0 bases and 2 bases respectively, with 8 bases between them. Germline CDR1 SNHLY, CDR2 FYNNEI. As DNA, the CDR3 is TGTGCCAGCAGTGAAGCCTGGACACCCTACAATGAGCAGTTCTTC. Translation gives CASSEAWTPYNEQFF.

The gene calls are TRBV7-9 and TRBJ1-1; tentatively, D is TRBD1 (5 bases). The germline CDR1 and CDR2 sequences are SEHNR and FQNEAQ (reference sequence). V gave up 0 bases and J gave up 3 bases, with 11 bases separating them. The CDR3 has 15 amino acids. The CDR3 spells CASSLAGAMDTEAFF. The CDR3 region has the DNA TGTGCCAGCAGCTTAGCCGGGGCGATGGACACTGAAGCTTTCTTT.

The table lists this clonotype with many counts. The chain is built from TRBV7-2 and TRBJ2-2, with D perhaps TRBD1 or TRBD2 (5 bases each). The CDR3 has 14 amino acids. Germline V CDR1 and CDR2: SGHTA, FQGNSA. V shed 3 bases and J shed 6 bases, with 11 bases lying between them. The CDR3 DNA reads TGTGCCAGCAGCTTGCCAGGGAGAGCCGGGGAGCTGTTTTTT. Translating gives CASSLPGRAGELFF.

The rearrangement joins TRBV10-3 to TRBJ1-2, with a tentative D call TRBD1 (6 bases). The germline V gene encodes CDR1 ENHRY and CDR2 SYGVKD. The CDR3 is 13 amino acids. The V gene lost 9 bases and the J gene lost 0 bases, with 11 bases spanning the gap. The CDR3 reads CAIRDNANYGYTF. DNA of the CDR3: TGTGCCATACGGGACAATGCTAACTATGGCTACACCTTC.

The chain links TRBV6-1 to TRBJ2-5; 8 bases are shared with TRBD1. The germline V gene has CDR1 MNHNS and CDR2 SASEGT. The CDR3 totals 13 residues. The junction had 3 bases not matched to a gene; V was cut back by 6 bases and J by 3 bases. The CDR3 DNA reads as TGTGCCAGCAGCCCACAGGGGGAAGAGACCCAGTACTTC. It translates to CASSPQGEETQYF.

The rearrangement joins TRBV19 to TRBJ1-5; TRBD1 is a possible D gene (5 bases). Germline values: CDR1 LNHDA, CDR2 SQIVND (reference sequence). The CDR3 is made up of 14 amino acids. V lost 4 bases and J lost 3, with 10 bases in between. CDR3 in amino acids: CASSKRGDNQPQHF. DNA of the CDR3: TGTGCCAGTAGTAAGCGAGGGGACAATCAGCCCCAGCATTTT.

This clonotype was detected a few times. The chain couples TRBV6-5 to TRBJ2-7; unclear D gene. CDR1 is MNHEY, CDR2 SVGAGI, per germline. There are 13 residues in the CDR3. Deletions cut 6 bases from V and 3 bases from J, with 12 bases between. In nucleotides, the CDR3 is TGTGCCAGCAGATCAACAGCAAACTACGAGCAGTACTTC. It specifies CASRSTANYEQYF.

This clonotype was detected ten times or more. Here the CDR3 reads CASSLGTGVAGELFF. The CDR3 bases are TGTGCCAGCAGCTTAGGGACAGGGGTCGCCGGGGAGCTGTTTTTT. The chain joins TRBV11-3 to TRBJ2-2; 9 bases are a match to TRBD1. J lost 6 bases, V lost 1 base, and 3 bases had no gene match. This CDR3 has 15 amino acids. Looked up from germline, CDR1 is SGHNT and CDR2 is YENEEA.

This clonotype was found many times. V is TRBV7-9 and J is TRBJ1-4; D is ambiguous. Trimming pared 4 bases from V and 5 bases from J, leaving 17 bases between. The CDR3 runs to 16 residues. Germline V gives CDR1 SEHNR, CDR2 FQNEAQ (reference sequence). CDR3 in DNA: TGTGCCAGCAGCTCCCCGTTCGTTAGGCCGAATGAAAAACTGTTTTTT. Translation gives CASSSPFVRPNEKLFF.

This clonotype was seen at least ten times. The CDR3 sequence: CASSLGLAVQETQYF. In DNA, the CDR3 is TGCGCCAGCAGCTTAGGACTAGCGGTCCAAGAGACCCAGTACTTC. V and J are TRBV5-1 and TRBJ2-5; 10 bases are shared with TRBD2. From germline, CDR1 is SGHRS and CDR2 YFSETQ. The CDR3 has 15 amino acids. The V gene end was trimmed by 2 bases and the J gene end by 1 base; junction bases not matched to a gene: 2.

This clonotype was counted a few times. This rearrangement joins TRBV7-2 to TRBJ1-1; D might be TRBD1 (5 bases). CDR3 length: 15 residues. Trimming cost V 1 base and J 0 bases, with 9 bases left between them. Per the germline V gene, CDR1 is SGHTA and CDR2 is FQGNSA. The CDR3 region has the DNA TGTGCCAGCAGCTTAGTTGGGGGTCTGAACACTGAAGCTTTCTTT. Protein sequence: CASSLVGGLNTEAFF.

This clonotype was seen a handful of times. V gene TRBV28 combines with J gene TRBJ2-6, with D possibly being TRBD1 (6 bases). The CDR3 length is 18 residues. Germline loops: CDR1 MDHEN, CDR2 SYDVKM. V was clipped by 6 bases and J by 0 bases, with 18 bases between them. CDR3 sequence reads: CASRPRTASISGANVLTF. CDR3 DNA sequence: TGTGCCAGCAGACCGCGGACAGCCTCCATCTCTGGGGCCAACGTCCTGACTTTC. Filled out from reference TRBV28 and TRBJ2-6, the complete variable domain reads DVKVTQSSRYLVKRTGEKVFLECVQDMDHENMFWYRQDPGLGLRLIYFSYDVKMKEKGDIPEGYSVSREKKERFSLILESASTNQTSMYLCASRPRTASISGANVLTFGAGSRLTVL.